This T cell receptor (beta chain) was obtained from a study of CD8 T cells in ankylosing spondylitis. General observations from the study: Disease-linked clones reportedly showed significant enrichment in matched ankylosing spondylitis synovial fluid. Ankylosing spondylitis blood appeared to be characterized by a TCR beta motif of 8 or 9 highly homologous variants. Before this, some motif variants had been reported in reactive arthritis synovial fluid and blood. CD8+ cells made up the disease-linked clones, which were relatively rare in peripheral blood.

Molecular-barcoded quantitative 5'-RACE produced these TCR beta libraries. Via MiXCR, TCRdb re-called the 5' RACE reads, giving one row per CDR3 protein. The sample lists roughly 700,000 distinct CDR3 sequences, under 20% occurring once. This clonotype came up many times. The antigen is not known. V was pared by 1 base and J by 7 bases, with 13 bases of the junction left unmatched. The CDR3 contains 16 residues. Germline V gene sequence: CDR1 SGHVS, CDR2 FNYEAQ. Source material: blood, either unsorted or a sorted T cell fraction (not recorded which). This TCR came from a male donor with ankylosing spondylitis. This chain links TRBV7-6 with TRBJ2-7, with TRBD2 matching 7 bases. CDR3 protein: CASSLGLREVRGEQYF. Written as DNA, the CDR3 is TGTGCCAGCAGCTTAGGGTTACGGGAGGTGCGGGGAGAGCAGTACTTC. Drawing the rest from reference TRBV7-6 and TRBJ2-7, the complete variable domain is GAGVSQSPRYKVTKRGQDVALRCDPISGHVSLYWYRQALGQGPEFLTYFNYEAQQDKSGLPNDRFSAERPEGSISTLTIQRTEQRDSAMYRCASSLGLREVRGEQYFGPGTRLTVT.